The 20 T cell receptor beta chains below come from one sample, sequenced in a study of OX40 agonist ivuxolimab in advanced cancers. Only in-frame clones appear in the TCRdb table, and some are missing; sequencing was by immunoSEQ multiplex PCR. This table holds 30,000 to 45,000 clones, about 89% found once. The sample consisted of CD4+ or CD8+ T cells sorted from blood, taken in a trial of the OX40 agonist ivuxolimab. These receptors all stem from an adult with an advanced solid tumor such as melanoma, head and neck, liver or kidney cancer.

V and J are TRBV4-1 and TRBJ2-2; a possible D gene is TRBD2 (6 bases). V shed 4 bases and J shed 0 bases, with 18 bases lying between them. The CDR3 length is 18 residues. The germline V gene has CDR1 MGHRA and CDR2 YSYEKL. The CDR3, as DNA: TGCGCCAGCAGCCGGAGGGTGCTGGCGGCGACGAACACCGGGGAGCTGTTTTTT. Protein product: CASSRRVLAATNTGELFF.

V gene TRBV7-8 combines with J gene TRBJ2-1, with 9 bases aligning to TRBD1. Looked up from germline, CDR1 is SGHVS and CDR2 is FQNEAQ. V lost 0 bases, J lost 8 bases, and 11 bases stayed unmatched. This CDR3 is 17 amino acids long. The CDR3: CASSLAPMTGGIYEQFF. CDR3 nucleotides: TGTGCCAGCAGCTTAGCGCCGATGACAGGGGGTATCTATGAGCAGTTCTTC.

The V and J genes are TRBV19 and TRBJ1-5; D might be TRBD1 (5 bases). This CDR3 is 14 amino acids long. Trimming took off 4 bases at V and 9 bases at J, with 16 bases between the two ends. Germline assignment: CDR1 LNHDA and CDR2 SQIVND (reference sequence). CDR3 nucleotide sequence: TGTGCCAGTAGTACCCCCTCCCAGGGAGGGCCCCAGCATTTT. Its protein product is CASSTPSQGGPQHF.

This clone has just one count. The chain uses TRBV2 and TRBJ2-7; 10 bases match TRBD1. CDR3 size: 14 residues. Germline V gene data show CDR1 as SNHLY and CDR2 as FYNNEI. V lost 6 bases, J lost 3 bases, and 5 bases stayed unmatched. This CDR3 is CASRSRDRGYEQYF. The CDR3 DNA follows: TGTGCCAGCAGGAGCCGGGACAGGGGCTACGAGCAGTACTTC.

This rearrangement joins TRBV5-1 to TRBJ2-6, with D maybe TRBD1 (5 bases). This CDR3 is 24 amino acids long. CDR1 SGHRS and CDR2 YFSETQ come from the germline V gene. V was pared by 6 bases and J by 0 bases, with 37 bases between. The CDR3 DNA sequence: TGCGCCAGCAAATCTCTCCCGCCTCTTGGGCCAGGGTTGAATACTCGCTCTGGGGCCAACGTCCTGACTTTC. This translates into CASKSLPPLGPGLNTRSGANVLTF.

The chain is built from TRBV28 and TRBJ2-3, with D unresolved. V lost 1 base and J 7 bases, leaving 3 bases between the germline ends. Germline assignment: CDR1 MDHEN and CDR2 SYDVKM. This CDR3 contains 11 residues. This CDR3 reads CASSLFNTQYF. CDR3 nucleotide sequence: TGTGCCAGCAGTTTATTCAATACGCAGTATTTT.

Worth noting for this clone: An end of the junction differs from the germline gene, which may be a read error. The rearrangement uses TRBV7-7 and TRBJ2-5; 7 bases fit TRBD2. The CDR3 is 13 residues long. The V gene's germline CDR1 is SSHAT and CDR2 FNYEAQ (reference sequence). CDR3 bases: TGTGCTAGCAGCACCCAGGGAGGGGAGACCCAGTACTTC. Protein product: CASSTQGGETQYF.

This chain links TRBV5-1 with TRBJ2-2; 7 bases line up with TRBD1. Germline CDR1 reads SGHRS; CDR2 reads YFSETQ. Trimming removed 6 bases from V and 11 bases from J; junction bases left unmatched: 7. There are 12 residues in the CDR3. CDR3 in amino acids: CASISDRDELFF. Here the CDR3 DNA reads TGCGCCAGCATCTCCGACAGGGACGAGCTGTTTTTT.

This clone came up a few times. The gene calls are TRBV19 and TRBJ2-1; 7 bases are shared with TRBD2. The CDR3 sequence is 15 residues long. Germline V gene data show CDR1 as LNHDA and CDR2 as SQIVND (reference sequence). After removal of 7 bases from V and 4 bases from J, the junction contained 10 bases not matched to a gene. The DNA of the CDR3 is TGTGCCAGTAAGCCCGGGACTAACCTGTACAATGAGCAGTTCTTC. Translated, it gives CASKPGTNLYNEQFF.

A single count supports this clone. The chain links TRBV2 to TRBJ1-1; weak D call: TRBD1 (6 bases). The V end lost 8 bases, the J end lost 3 bases, and 13 bases lay between the germline ends. The CDR3 is 13 residues long. The germline V gene encodes CDR1 SNHLY and CDR2 FYNNEI. The CDR3 nucleotides are TGTGCCAGCCGGGACACAAGGGACACTGAAGCTTTCTTT. It encodes CASRDTRDTEAFF. Full variable domain (remainder filled in from reference TRBV2 and TRBJ1-1): EPEVTQTPSHQVTQMGQEVILRCVPISNHLYFYWYRQILGQKVEFLVSFYNNEISEKSEIFDDQFSVERPDGSNFTLKIRSTKLEDSAMYFCASRDTRDTEAFFGQGTRLTVV.

This rearrangement joins TRBV4-1 to TRBJ2-7; 10 nucleotides match TRBD2. The germline V gene has CDR1 MGHRA and CDR2 YSYEKL. The CDR3 runs to 16 residues. J lost 0 bases, V lost 5 bases, and 7 bases had no gene match. In DNA form, the CDR3 reads TGCGCCAGCAGCATTCAGGCTAGCGGGAGCTCCTACGAGCAGTACTTC. Translation: CASSIQASGSSYEQYF.

J is TRBJ1-5 and V is TRBV10-2, with D possibly TRBD1 on 5 matching bases. Germline CDR1 reads WSHSY; CDR2 reads SAAADI. There are 14 residues in the CDR3. The V gene lost 0 bases and the J gene lost 4 bases, with 7 bases spanning the gap. CDR3 DNA: TGCGCCAGCAGTGAGTCGGGGCTTAATCAGCCCCAGCATTTT. This sequence encodes CASSESGLNQPQHF.

The table lists this clone with a count of one. V is TRBV27 and J is TRBJ1-4; D is perhaps TRBD1 (5 bases). This CDR3 has 15 residues. V shed 5 bases and J shed 5 bases, with 15 bases lying between them. From germline, CDR1 is MNHEY and CDR2 SMNVEV (reference sequence). The CDR3 reads CASSDVGHRNEKLFF. The CDR3 DNA sequence: TGTGCCAGCAGTGATGTAGGACACCGGAATGAAAAACTGTTTTTT. The full variable domain, rest sourced from reference TRBV27 and TRBJ1-4, is EAQVTQNPRYLITVTGKKLTVTCSQNMNHEYMSWYRQDPGLGLRQIYYSMNVEVTDKGDVPEGYKVSRKEKRNFPLILESPSPNQTSLYFCASSDVGHRNEKLFFGSGTQLSVL.

The V gene is TRBV9, the J gene TRBJ2-7; 10 bases map to TRBD2. Trimming cost V 3 bases and J 2 bases; bases outside gene matches: 2. The CDR3 consists of 14 residues. CDR1 SGDLS and CDR2 YYNGEE come from the germline V gene. In DNA, the CDR3 is TGTGCCAGCAGCGGCACTAGCGGGACCTACGAGCAGTACTTC. Protein: CASSGTSGTYEQYF.

The chain couples TRBV29-1 to TRBJ2-1, with TRBD2 matching 14 bases. This CDR3 region has 15 residues. The germline CDR1 and CDR2 sequences are SQVTM and ANQGSEA. J was trimmed by 8 bases and V by 7 bases; bases with no gene match: 10. CDR3 loop: CSAYGGTSGSDEQFF. As DNA, the CDR3 is TGCAGCGCTTACGGCGGGACTAGCGGGAGCGATGAGCAGTTCTTC.

This chain joins TRBV18 and TRBJ2-7; 8 bases fit TRBD2. In germline, CDR1 is KGHSH, CDR2 LQKENI. Germline trimming cut 3 bases from V and 0 bases from J; bases unmatched to any gene: 7. This CDR3 has 16 amino acids. CDR3 DNA sequence: TGTGCCAGCTCACCGGCGGGGGGCCGTAGCTCCTACGAGCAGTACTTC. Protein product: CASSPAGGRSSYEQYF.

A few counts support this clone. DNA of the CDR3: TGTGCCAGCCGGGACGGGGCGAGCTACAATGAGCAGTTCTTC. Its translation is CASRDGASYNEQFF. J is TRBJ2-1 and V is TRBV25-1; possibly TRBD1 or TRBD2 for D (5 bases each). CDR1 is MGHDK, CDR2 SYGVNS, per germline. The CDR3 contains 14 residues. V was cut by 8 bases and J by 3 bases, with 14 bases left in between.

The chain couples TRBV18 to TRBJ1-2, with a possible D match to TRBD1 (5 bases). This CDR3 is built from 15 residues. Trimming pared 4 bases from V and 8 bases from J, leaving 20 bases between. CDR1 is KGHSH, CDR2 LQKENI, per germline. As DNA, the CDR3 is TGTGCCAGCTCACACTCGACAGACGACCATAGGGGCTACACCTTC. Its protein product is CASSHSTDDHRGYTF.

A word on this clone: The sample has other DNA sequences that encode this CDR3 too. V is TRBV29-1 and J is TRBJ2-3; TRBD2 agrees at 13 bases. Germline CDR1 SQVTM, CDR2 ANQGSEA. The CDR3 consists of 17 residues. V trimming: 8 bases; J trimming: 0 bases; junction bases outside the gene matches: 11. This chain's CDR3 is CSSSGLAGVPSTDTQYF. Here the CDR3 DNA reads TGCAGCTCCTCCGGACTAGCGGGGGTGCCGAGCACAGATACGCAGTATTTT.

A single count supports this clone. The chain joins TRBV27 to TRBJ2-1, with 10 bases matching TRBD2. The junction had 8 bases not matched to a gene; V was cut back by 5 bases and J by 7 bases. There are 15 residues in the CDR3. CDR1 is MNHEY, CDR2 SMNVEV, per germline (reference sequence). The CDR3 region is CASSPPAGGGNEQFF. As DNA, the CDR3 is TGTGCCAGCAGTCCCCCAGCGGGAGGGGGGAATGAGCAGTTCTTC.